The present entry profiles one TCR beta chain with its context. What it binds is unknown. The entry originates in a study of OX40 agonist ivuxolimab in advanced cancers. Regarding the study as a whole: Compared with others, partial responders at 0.1-3.0 mg/kg displayed clonal expansion among the lowest. On average, CD8+ T cells had more expanded clones than CD4+.

Deletions cut 1 base from V and 2 bases from J, with 14 bases between. Germline V lookup: CDR1 LGHNA, CDR2 YNFKEQ. CDR3 size: 16 residues. Clones were sequenced by immunoSEQ multiplex PCR, and TCRdb holds only the in-frame ones, with some missing. The profile shows about 140,000 clones, 90% of them singletons. The clonotype was recovered from an adult with an advanced solid tumor such as melanoma, head and neck, liver or kidney cancer. The V gene is TRBV4-2, the J gene TRBJ2-5; no reliable D call. Source: CD4+ or CD8+ T cells sorted from blood, taken in a trial of the OX40 agonist ivuxolimab. This chain's CDR3 is CASSQAIAGNQETQYF. The CDR3 DNA reads as TGTGCCAGCAGCCAAGCGATCGCAGGAAATCAAGAGACCCAGTACTTC.